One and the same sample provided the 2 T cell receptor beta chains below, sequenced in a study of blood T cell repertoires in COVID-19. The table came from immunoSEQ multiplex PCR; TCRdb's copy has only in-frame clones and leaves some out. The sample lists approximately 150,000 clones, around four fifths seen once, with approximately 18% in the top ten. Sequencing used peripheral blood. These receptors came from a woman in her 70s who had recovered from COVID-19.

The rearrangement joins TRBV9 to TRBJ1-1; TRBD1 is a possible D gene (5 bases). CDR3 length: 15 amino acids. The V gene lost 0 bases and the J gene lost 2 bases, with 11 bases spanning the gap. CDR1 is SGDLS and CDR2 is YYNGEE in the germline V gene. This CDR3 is CASSVASQGNTEAFF. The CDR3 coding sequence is TGTGCCAGCAGCGTAGCTTCGCAGGGTAACACTGAAGCTTTCTTT. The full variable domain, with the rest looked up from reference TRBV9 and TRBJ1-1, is DSGVTQTPKHLITATGQRVTLRCSPRSGDLSVYWYQQSLDQGLQFLIQYYNGEERAKGNILERFSAQQFPDLHSELNLSSLELGDSALYFCASSVASQGNTEAFFGQGTRLTVV.

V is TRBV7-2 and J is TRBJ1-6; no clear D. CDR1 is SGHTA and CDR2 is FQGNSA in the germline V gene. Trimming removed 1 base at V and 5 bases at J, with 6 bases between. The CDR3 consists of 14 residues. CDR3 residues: CASSLGYNNSPLHF. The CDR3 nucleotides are TGTGCCAGCAGCTTAGGGTACAATAATTCACCCCTCCACTTT.